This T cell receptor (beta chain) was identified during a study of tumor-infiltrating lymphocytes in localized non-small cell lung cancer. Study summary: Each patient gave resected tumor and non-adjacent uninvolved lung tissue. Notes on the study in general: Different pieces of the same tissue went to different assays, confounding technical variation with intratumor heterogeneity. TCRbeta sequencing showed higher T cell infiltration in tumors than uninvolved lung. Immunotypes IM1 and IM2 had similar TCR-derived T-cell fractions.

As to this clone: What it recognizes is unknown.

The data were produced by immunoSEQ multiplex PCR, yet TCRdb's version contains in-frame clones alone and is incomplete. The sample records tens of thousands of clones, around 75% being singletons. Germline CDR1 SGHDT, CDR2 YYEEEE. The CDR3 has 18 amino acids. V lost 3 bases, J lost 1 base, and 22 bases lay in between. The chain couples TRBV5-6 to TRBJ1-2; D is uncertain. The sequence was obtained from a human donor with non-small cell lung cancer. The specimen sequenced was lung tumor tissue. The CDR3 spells CASSSLWEDPLINYGYTF. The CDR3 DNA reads TGTGCCAGCAGCTCCCTATGGGAAGATCCTTTAATTAACTATGGCTACACCTTC.